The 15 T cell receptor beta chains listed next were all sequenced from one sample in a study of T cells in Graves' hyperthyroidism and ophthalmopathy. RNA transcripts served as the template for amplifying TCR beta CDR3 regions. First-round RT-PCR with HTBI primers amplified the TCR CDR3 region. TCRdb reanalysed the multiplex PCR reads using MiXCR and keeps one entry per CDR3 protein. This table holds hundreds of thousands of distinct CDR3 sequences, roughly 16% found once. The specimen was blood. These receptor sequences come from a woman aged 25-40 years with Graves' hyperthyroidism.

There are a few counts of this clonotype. The CDR3 DNA follows: TGTGCCAGCAGCTTGTGGCGGACAGGGCCGGGCAGTGCTGAAGCTTTCTTT. Its protein product is CASSLWRTGPGSAEAFF. The gene calls are TRBV5-6 and TRBJ1-1; 8 bases line up with TRBD1. J gave up 6 bases and V 1 base, and 14 bases lay outside the gene matches. Germline V gives CDR1 SGHDT, CDR2 YYEEEE. There are 17 residues in the CDR3.

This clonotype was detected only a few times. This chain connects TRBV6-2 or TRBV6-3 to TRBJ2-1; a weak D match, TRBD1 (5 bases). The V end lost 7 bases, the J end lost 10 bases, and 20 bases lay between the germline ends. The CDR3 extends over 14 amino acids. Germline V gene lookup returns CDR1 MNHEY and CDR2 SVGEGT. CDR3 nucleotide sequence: TGTGCCAGCATCAAAAGCCTGACAGAACGGGAGCAGTTCTTC. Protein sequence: CASIKSLTEREQFF.

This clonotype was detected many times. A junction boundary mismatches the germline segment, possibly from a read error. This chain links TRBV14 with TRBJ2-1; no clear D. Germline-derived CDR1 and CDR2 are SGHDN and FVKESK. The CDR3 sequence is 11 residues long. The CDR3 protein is CASSQGGEQFF. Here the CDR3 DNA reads TGCGCCAGCAGCCAAGGTGGTGAGCAGTTCTTC.

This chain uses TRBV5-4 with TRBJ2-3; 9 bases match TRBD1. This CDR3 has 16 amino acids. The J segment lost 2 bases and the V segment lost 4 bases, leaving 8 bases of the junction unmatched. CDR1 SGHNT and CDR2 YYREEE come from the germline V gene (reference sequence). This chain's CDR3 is CASSLRRDRATDTQYF. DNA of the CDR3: TGTGCCAGCAGCCTTCGCCGGGACAGGGCCACAGATACGCAGTATTTT.

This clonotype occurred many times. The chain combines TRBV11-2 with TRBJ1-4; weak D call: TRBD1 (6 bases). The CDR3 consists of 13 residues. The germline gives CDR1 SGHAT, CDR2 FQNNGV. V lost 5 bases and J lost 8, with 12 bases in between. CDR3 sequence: CASSPKGGEKLFF. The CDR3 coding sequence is TGTGCCAGCAGCCCCAAGGGGGGCGAAAAACTGTTTTTT.

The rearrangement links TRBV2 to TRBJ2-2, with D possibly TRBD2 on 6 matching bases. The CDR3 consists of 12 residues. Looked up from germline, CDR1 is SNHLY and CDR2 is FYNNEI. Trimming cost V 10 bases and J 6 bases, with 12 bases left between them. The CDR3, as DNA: TGTGCCATCAGAAGCGGGTCCGGGGAGCTGTTTTTT. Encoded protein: CAIRSGSGELFF.

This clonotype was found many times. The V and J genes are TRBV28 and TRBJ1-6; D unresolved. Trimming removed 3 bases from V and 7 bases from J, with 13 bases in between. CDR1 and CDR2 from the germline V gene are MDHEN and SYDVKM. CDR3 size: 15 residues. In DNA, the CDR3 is TGTGCCAGCAGTTTGGTCAGCAGCCCGAATTCACCCCTCCACTTT. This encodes CASSLVSSPNSPLHF.

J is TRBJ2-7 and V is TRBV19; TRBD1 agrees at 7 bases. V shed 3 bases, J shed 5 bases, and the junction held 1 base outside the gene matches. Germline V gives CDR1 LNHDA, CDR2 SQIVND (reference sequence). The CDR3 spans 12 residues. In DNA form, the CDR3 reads TGTGCCAGTAGTATGGGACAGAACGAGCAGTACTTC. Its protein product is CASSMGQNEQYF.

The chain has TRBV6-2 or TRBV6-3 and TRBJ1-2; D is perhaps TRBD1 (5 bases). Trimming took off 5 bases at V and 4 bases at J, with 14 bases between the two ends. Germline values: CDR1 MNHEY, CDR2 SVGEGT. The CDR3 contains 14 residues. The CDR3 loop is CASSQSGPGYGYTF. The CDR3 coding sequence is TGTGCCAGCAGTCAGTCGGGGCCTGGCTATGGCTACACCTTC.

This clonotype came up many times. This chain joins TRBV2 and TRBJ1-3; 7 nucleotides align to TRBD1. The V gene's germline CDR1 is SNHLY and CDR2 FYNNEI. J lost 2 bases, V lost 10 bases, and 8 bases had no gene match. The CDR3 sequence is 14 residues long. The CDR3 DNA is TGTGCCAACAATTTACAGGGGACTGGAAACACCATATATTTT. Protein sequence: CANNLQGTGNTIYF.

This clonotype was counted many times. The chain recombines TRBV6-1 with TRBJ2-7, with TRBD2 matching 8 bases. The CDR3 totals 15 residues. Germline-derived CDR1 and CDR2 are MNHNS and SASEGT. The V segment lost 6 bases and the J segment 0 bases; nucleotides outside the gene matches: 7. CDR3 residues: CASSLAGTSSYEQYF. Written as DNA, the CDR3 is TGTGCCAGCAGCCTAGCGGGCACGAGCTCCTACGAGCAGTACTTC.

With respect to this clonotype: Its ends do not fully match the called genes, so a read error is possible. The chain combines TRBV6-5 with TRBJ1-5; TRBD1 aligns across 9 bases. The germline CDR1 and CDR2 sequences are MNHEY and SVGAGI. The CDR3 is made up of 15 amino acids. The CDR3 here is CASSYEGTGRQPRHF. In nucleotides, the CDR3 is TGTGCCAGCAGTTACGAGGGGACAGGGCGACAGCCCCGGCATTTT.

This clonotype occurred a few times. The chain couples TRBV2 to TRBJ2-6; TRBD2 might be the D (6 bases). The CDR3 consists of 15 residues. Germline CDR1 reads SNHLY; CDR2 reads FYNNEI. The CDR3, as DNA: TGTGCTACCGGGACTGGGATTTCTGGGGCCAACGTCCTGACTTTC. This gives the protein CATGTGISGANVLTF.

The CDR3 nucleotides read TGTGCCAGCAGTTACTCGGCAGGGGTCAGCAATCAGCCCCAGCATTTT. As protein: CASSYSAGVSNQPQHF. This sequence joins TRBV6-5 and TRBJ1-5; TRBD1 might be the D (6 bases). The germline V gene has CDR1 MNHEY and CDR2 SVGAGI. The ends were cut back, 0 bases at V and 1 base at J, with 10 bases in the middle. This CDR3 comprises 16 residues.

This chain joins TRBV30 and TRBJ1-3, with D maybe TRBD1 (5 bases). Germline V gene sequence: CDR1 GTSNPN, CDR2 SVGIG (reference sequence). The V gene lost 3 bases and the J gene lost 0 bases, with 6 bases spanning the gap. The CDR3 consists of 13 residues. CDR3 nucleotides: TGTGCCTGGAGCGGGGGCTCTGGAAACACCATATATTTT. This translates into CAWSGGSGNTIYF.